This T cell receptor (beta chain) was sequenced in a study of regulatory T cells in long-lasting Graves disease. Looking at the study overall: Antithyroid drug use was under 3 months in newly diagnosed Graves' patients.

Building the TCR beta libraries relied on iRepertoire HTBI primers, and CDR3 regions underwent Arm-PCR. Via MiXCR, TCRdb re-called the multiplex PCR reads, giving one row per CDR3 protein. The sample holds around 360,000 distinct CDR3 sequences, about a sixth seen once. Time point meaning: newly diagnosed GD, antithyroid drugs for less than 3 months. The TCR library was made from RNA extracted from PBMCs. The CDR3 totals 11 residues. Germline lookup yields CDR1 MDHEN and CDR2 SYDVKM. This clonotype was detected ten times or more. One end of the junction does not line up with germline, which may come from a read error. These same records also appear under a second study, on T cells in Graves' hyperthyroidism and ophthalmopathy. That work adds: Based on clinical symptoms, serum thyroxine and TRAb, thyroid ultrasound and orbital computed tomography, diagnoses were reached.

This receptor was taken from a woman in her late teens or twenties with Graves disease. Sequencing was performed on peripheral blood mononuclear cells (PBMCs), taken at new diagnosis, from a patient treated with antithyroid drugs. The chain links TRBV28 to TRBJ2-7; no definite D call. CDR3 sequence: CASSSLLGRIF. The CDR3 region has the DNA TGTGCCAGCAGCTCCCTGTTAGGTCGTATCTTC.